This passage covers 26 T cell receptor beta chains from one sample sequenced in a study of CD8 T cells in ankylosing spondylitis. MiXCR was run by TCRdb on the 5' RACE reads, yielding one entry per CDR3 protein. The sample lists about 800,000 distinct CDR3 sequences; 12% were seen once. Their target antigens are unknown. General study findings and limits: Characteristic of ankylosing spondylitis blood, it appeared, was a TCR beta motif comprising several highly homologous variants.

Sequencing input: blood, either unsorted or a sorted T cell fraction (not recorded which). All receptors derive from a male donor with ankylosing spondylitis.

The genes are TRBV5-8 and TRBJ2-1; 11 bases line up with TRBD2. With V trimmed by 2 bases and J by 4 bases, 5 bases remained unmatched. Germline CDR1 and CDR2: SGHTS and YDEGEE. This CDR3 region has 16 residues. The CDR3 DNA follows: TGTGCCAGCAGCTTTAGCGGGGGGGCCATATACAATGAGCAGTTCTTC. This encodes CASSFSGGAIYNEQFF.

This clonotype was counted at least ten times. DNA for the CDR3: TGTGCCAGCAGCCGGGACTCTAGCAATCAGCCCCAGCATTTT. Protein product: CASSRDSSNQPQHF. The chain uses TRBV7-2 and TRBJ1-5; maybe TRBD1 (5 bases). The ends were cut back, 5 bases at V and 0 bases at J, with 8 bases in the middle. CDR1 SGHTA and CDR2 FQGNSA come from the germline V gene. The CDR3 loop spans 14 amino acids. Filled out from reference TRBV7-2 and TRBJ1-5, the complete variable domain reads GAGVSQSPSNKVTEKGKDVELRCDPISGHTALYWYRQSLGQGLEFLIYFQGNSAPDKSGLPSDRFSAERTGGSVSTLTIQRTQQEDSAVYLCASSRDSSNQPQHFGDGTRLSIL.

A few counts support this clonotype. The chain combines TRBV7-9 with TRBJ2-4; D is possibly TRBD2 (5 bases). V gave up 5 bases and J gave up 8 bases, with 13 bases separating them. From germline, CDR1 is SEHNR and CDR2 FQNEAQ (reference sequence). This CDR3 has 13 amino acids. CDR3 in amino acids: CASSLPGSDIQYF. DNA of the CDR3: TGTGCCAGCAGCCTCCCGGGAAGTGACATTCAGTACTTC.

This clonotype was counted between two and nine times. The CDR3 DNA reads as TGCGCCAGCAGCTCCATGGGGAGGGAGGGCGAGCAGTACTTC. It encodes CASSSMGREGEQYF. The rearrangement links TRBV5-1 to TRBJ2-7, with 7 bases aligning to TRBD2. V lost 3 bases and J lost 6; bases outside the gene matches: 9. Per germline, CDR1 SGHRS and CDR2 YFSETQ. CDR3 length: 14 amino acids.

This clonotype came up a few times. The V call is TRBV15, the J call TRBJ1-5; 7 nucleotides agree with TRBD1. Germline V CDR1 and CDR2: LNHNV, YYDKDF (reference sequence). J lost 7 bases, V lost 6 bases, and 9 bases had no gene match. There are 14 residues in the CDR3. The DNA of the CDR3 is TGTGCCACCAGGCTTGGACAGGAAAAACAGCCCCAGCATTTT. Its protein product is CATRLGQEKQPQHF.

This clonotype appeared a few times. This chain uses TRBV15 with TRBJ2-1; perhaps TRBD2 as D (5 bases). V lost 4 bases, J lost 9 bases, and 16 bases lay in between. Germline-derived CDR1 and CDR2 are LNHNV and YYDKDF (reference sequence). This CDR3 region has 14 residues. The CDR3 loop reads CATSTYYGEGEQFF. The CDR3 nucleotides are TGTGCCACCAGCACCTACTACGGGGAAGGTGAGCAGTTCTTC.

The J gene is TRBJ2-7, the V gene TRBV29-1, with TRBD1 identical over 10 bases. V trimming: 5 bases; J trimming: 3 bases; junction bases outside the gene matches: 4. In germline, CDR1 is SQVTM, CDR2 ANQGSEA. This CDR3 contains 13 residues. The CDR3 spells CSVKGQGFYEQYF. The CDR3 DNA reads TGCAGCGTTAAGGGACAGGGGTTCTACGAGCAGTACTTC.

The chain combines TRBV5-1 with TRBJ2-3; the match to TRBD1 covers 9 bases. The CDR3 covers 16 residues. Germline CDR1 is SGHRS and CDR2 is YFSETQ. Trimming took 7 bases from V and 3 from J; bases not matched to a gene: 12. In DNA, the CDR3 is TGCGCCAGCCGGATAATAACAGGGGGCTGGACAGATACGCAGTATTTT. This sequence encodes CASRIITGGWTDTQYF.

The chain combines TRBV5-1 with TRBJ1-5; no definite D call. The germline gives CDR1 SGHRS, CDR2 YFSETQ. V was cut by 7 bases and J by 2 bases, with 16 bases left in between. The CDR3 runs to 15 residues. CDR3 sequence: CASSDDPSGNQPQHF. The DNA for the CDR3 is TGCGCCAGCTCAGATGACCCTTCGGGCAATCAGCCCCAGCATTTT.

The V call is TRBV5-1, the J call TRBJ2-1; 10 bases align to TRBD2. With V trimmed by 4 bases and J by 8 bases, 18 bases remained unmatched. The CDR3 loop spans 18 amino acids. Per the germline V gene, CDR1 is SGHRS and CDR2 is YFSETQ. CDR3: CASSHPQRGGDVQHEQFF. CDR3 coding DNA: TGCGCCAGCAGCCACCCCCAGCGGGGGGGGGACGTACAGCATGAGCAGTTCTTC.

This clonotype was seen many times. CDR3 region: CASSVGPEDSRFF. The CDR3 DNA follows: TGTGCCAGCAGTGTGGGGCCAGAGGATAGTCGGTTCTTC. This rearrangement joins TRBV12-3 or TRBV12-4 to TRBJ2-1, with D perhaps TRBD1 (5 bases). V lost 5 bases and J lost 15, with 20 bases in between. The CDR3 has 13 residues.

This clonotype has only a few counts. The chain joins TRBV2 to TRBJ2-7, with D perhaps TRBD1 (5 bases). Germline V gene sequence: CDR1 SNHLY, CDR2 FYNNEI. This CDR3 has 15 residues. The V end lost 6 bases, the J end lost 1 base, and 16 bases lay between the germline ends. CDR3 sequence (DNA): TGTGCCAGCAGATTAGGGATCAGGGTATCCTACGAGCAGTACTTC. This sequence encodes CASRLGIRVSYEQYF.

This clonotype was observed a handful of times. The CDR3 protein is CSVGGFNQPQHF. The CDR3 DNA is TGCAGTGTAGGGGGGTTTAATCAGCCCCAGCATTTT. This sequence joins TRBV20-1 and TRBJ1-5; the D gene is possibly TRBD1 (6 bases). V shed 7 bases and J shed 4 bases, with 11 bases lying between them. In germline, CDR1 is DFQATT, CDR2 SNEGSKA (reference sequence). The CDR3 contains 12 residues.

The chain carries TRBV7-9 and TRBJ2-7, with a tentative D call TRBD2 (7 bases). CDR3 size: 15 residues. The V gene lost 4 bases and the J gene lost 0 bases, with 13 bases spanning the gap. Germline values: CDR1 SEHNR, CDR2 FQNEAQ (reference sequence). This CDR3 reads CASSSRAGASYEQYF. The CDR3 DNA sequence: TGTGCCAGCAGCTCCCGGGCGGGGGCCTCCTACGAGCAGTACTTC.

This clonotype was counted a few times. The chain carries TRBV19 and TRBJ2-6, with D perhaps TRBD1 or TRBD2 (5 bases each). Germline V gene data show CDR1 as LNHDA and CDR2 as SQIVND (reference sequence). The CDR3 is 18 residues long. Trimming pared 5 bases from V and 4 bases from J, leaving 21 bases between. The CDR3, as DNA: TGTGCCAGTAGTCCATCCGGGACGCGGATTCCGGGGGCCAACGTCCTGACTTTC. Residues: CASSPSGTRIPGANVLTF.

CDR3 sequence: CASSLNGNNQPQHF. Here the CDR3 DNA reads TGTGCCAGCAGCTTAAACGGAAACAATCAGCCCCAGCATTTT. The chain combines TRBV7-8 with TRBJ1-5; no definite D call. This CDR3 contains 14 residues. Trimming took off 2 bases at V and 3 bases at J, with 8 bases between the two ends. Germline CDR1 and CDR2: SGHVS and FQNEAQ.

This clonotype was observed a few times. This rearrangement joins TRBV4-2 to TRBJ2-3, with D hard to call. V lost 1 base and J 7 bases, leaving 9 bases between the germline ends. This CDR3 comprises 13 residues. Germline assignment: CDR1 LGHNA and CDR2 YNFKEQ. The CDR3 is CASSQVGLYTQYF. CDR3 in DNA: TGTGCCAGCAGCCAAGTCGGCCTTTATACGCAGTATTTT.

This clonotype has more than one count but fewer than ten. This rearrangement joins TRBV5-1 to TRBJ2-5; 10 nucleotides line up with TRBD1. V shed 4 bases, J shed 3 bases, and the junction held 9 bases outside the gene matches. CDR1 and CDR2 (germline): SGHRS, YFSETQ. The CDR3 contains 16 residues. Here the CDR3 reads CASSAQPGTGEETQYF. The CDR3 DNA reads as TGCGCCAGCAGCGCTCAACCCGGGACAGGGGAAGAGACCCAGTACTTC.

This chain uses TRBV12-3 or TRBV12-4 with TRBJ2-3; D not certain. V was shortened by 8 bases and J by 4 bases, with 16 bases between the two germline ends. This CDR3 contains 14 residues. CDR3 coding DNA: TGTGCCAGCGGCGGCCGAAATCACGCAGATACGCAGTATTTT. Translating it yields CASGGRNHADTQYF.

The CDR3 region is CASSKSGQSYEQYF. The CDR3 DNA sequence: TGTGCCAGCAGCAAATCGGGACAAAGCTACGAGCAGTACTTC. The chain employs TRBV7-6 and TRBJ2-7; D may be TRBD1 (6 bases). The CDR3 consists of 14 residues. Germline V gene data show CDR1 as SGHVS and CDR2 as FNYEAQ. Trimming took 5 bases from V and 3 from J, leaving 14 bases between them.

Only a few counts were recorded for this clonotype. V gene TRBV9 combines with J gene TRBJ2-7; D is undetermined. This CDR3 comprises 14 residues. In germline, CDR1 is SGDLS, CDR2 YYNGEE. The V end lost 0 bases, the J end lost 2 bases, and 9 bases lay between the germline ends. The CDR3 bases are TGTGCCAGCAGCGTAGTCCCGGAAACCTACGAGCAGTACTTC. This encodes CASSVVPETYEQYF.

This clonotype was seen only a few times. V and J are TRBV5-1 and TRBJ2-5; 8 bases align to TRBD1. The CDR3 is 14 residues long. After removal of 4 bases from V and 7 bases from J, the junction contained 9 bases not matched to a gene. Germline V gene lookup returns CDR1 SGHRS and CDR2 YFSETQ. CDR3 DNA: TGCGCCAGCAGCATGGACAGGGTCTCGGTGACCCAGTACTTC. It codes for CASSMDRVSVTQYF.

At least ten counts were recorded for this clonotype. The chain is built from TRBV27 and TRBJ2-5, with a weak D call TRBD1 (5 bases). Trimming stripped 5 bases from V and 0 bases from J, with 10 bases between. The CDR3 is made up of 14 amino acids. Per germline, CDR1 MNHEY and CDR2 SMNVEV (reference sequence). This CDR3 reads CASSPRTHQETQYF. Here the CDR3 DNA reads TGTGCCAGCAGTCCTCGGACACACCAAGAGACCCAGTACTTC.

The gene calls are TRBV7-3 and TRBJ2-1, with D tentatively TRBD2 (5 bases). Trimming pared 5 bases from V and 0 bases from J, leaving 17 bases between. The germline CDR1 and CDR2 sequences are SGHTA and FQGTGA. CDR3 size: 17 residues. The CDR3 region has the DNA TGTGCCAGCAGCCTTGGACTTTCCACTAGCTCCTACAATGAGCAGTTCTTC. Amino acids: CASSLGLSTSSYNEQFF.

The chain employs TRBV5-1 and TRBJ2-3, with no clear D. The CDR3 spans 15 residues. The V and J ends lost 1 base and 1 base respectively, with 10 bases between them. CDR1 and CDR2 from the germline V gene are SGHRS and YFSETQ. The CDR3 sequence is CASSLLGLRTDTQYF. CDR3 DNA: TGCGCCAGCAGCTTGCTTGGGCTCCGCACAGATACGCAGTATTTT.

CDR3 in amino acids: CASSYSVGDTNTGELFF. The CDR3 nucleotides are TGTGCCAGCAGTTACTCCGTGGGGGACACGAACACCGGGGAGCTGTTTTTT. The chain links TRBV6-2 or TRBV6-3 to TRBJ2-2, with a weak D call TRBD1 (6 bases). The V end was cut by 0 bases, the J end by 0 bases, with 11 bases between. The CDR3 is 17 residues long. Germline CDR1 reads MNHEY; CDR2 reads SVGEGT.